Below are 28 T cell receptor beta chains sequenced from a single sample in a study of blood T cell repertoires in COVID-19. The data were produced by immunoSEQ multiplex PCR, yet TCRdb's version contains in-frame clones alone and is incomplete. Of around 110,000 clones in the sample, 60% to 80% were seen once. Sequencing was carried out using peripheral blood. The receptors derive from a human donor with acute or convalescent COVID-19. The donor label of this sample is uncertain.

This chain joins TRBV12-3 or TRBV12-4 and TRBJ1-2; possible D gene TRBD1, 6 bases. This CDR3 has 13 residues. The ends were cut back, 1 base at V and 5 bases at J, with 8 bases in the middle. In DNA form, the CDR3 reads TGTGCCAGCAGTTTAGGGACAGATTATGGCTACACCTTC. As protein: CASSLGTDYGYTF.

The rearrangement uses TRBV30 and TRBJ2-5; D is perhaps TRBD2 (6 bases). V was clipped by 3 bases and J by 5 bases, with 25 bases between them. This CDR3 contains 17 residues. The V gene's germline CDR1 is GTSNPN and CDR2 SVGIG (reference sequence). DNA of the CDR3: TGTGCCTGGAGCTACCCTTCGGGGGAACTCCGGTCGGAGACCCAGTACTTC. Translation gives CAWSYPSGELRSETQYF. Full variable domain (missing parts from reference TRBV30 and TRBJ2-5): SQTIHQWPATLVQPVGSPLSLECTVEGTSNPNLYWYRQAAGRGLQLLFYSVGIGQISSEVPQNLSASRPQDRQFILSSKKLLLSDSGFYLCAWSYPSGELRSETQYFGPGTRLLVL.

This clone showed up many times. The chain couples TRBV29-1 to TRBJ2-3; TRBD1 agrees at 9 bases. With 6 bases clipped from V and 6 bases from J, the junction kept 10 bases outside the gene matches. The CDR3 is 14 amino acids. Germline loops: CDR1 SQVTM, CDR2 ANQGSEA. The CDR3 coding sequence is TGCAGCGTCTCTAGGACAGGGGAGTACGATACGCAGTATTTT. Translating it yields CSVSRTGEYDTQYF.

The CDR3, as DNA: TGTGCCAGCAGCCGAGTGGGACAGTCAAATTCACCCCTCCACTTT. It codes for CASSRVGQSNSPLHF. The rearrangement links TRBV7-3 to TRBJ1-6; TRBD1 aligns across 7 bases. The CDR3 contains 15 residues. Trimming took 5 bases from V and 7 from J; bases not matched to a gene: 8. The germline V gene encodes CDR1 SGHTA and CDR2 FQGTGA.

J is TRBJ1-4 and V is TRBV12-5, with D unresolved. V was clipped by 5 bases and J by 7 bases, with 8 bases between them. CDR1 is LGHNT, CDR2 FRNRAP, per germline. The CDR3 has 12 amino acids. The CDR3: CASGREVEKLFF. In nucleotides, the CDR3 is TGTGCTAGTGGTCGAGAGGTTGAAAAACTGTTTTTT.

The chain joins TRBV28 to TRBJ1-5; a possible D gene is TRBD1 (6 bases). The germline CDR1 and CDR2 sequences are MDHEN and SYDVKM. The CDR3 extends over 14 amino acids. V was trimmed by 8 bases and J by 2 bases, leaving 13 bases between them. Here the CDR3 reads CASSGGRGNQPQHF. CDR3 coding DNA: TGTGCCAGCTCGGGGGGCAGGGGCAATCAGCCCCAGCATTTT.

This clone was detected once. The chain is built from TRBV2 and TRBJ2-1, with D perhaps matching TRBD2 (5 bases). There are 12 residues in the CDR3. Germline V gene data show CDR1 as SNHLY and CDR2 as FYNNEI. Trimming removed 5 bases at V and 10 bases at J, with 12 bases between. The CDR3 DNA reads TGTGCCAGCAGTCTTCTAGCCGAGGAGCAGTTCTTC. Encoded protein: CASSLLAEEQFF.

The rearrangement joins TRBV3-1 (or the pseudogene TRBV3-2) to TRBJ2-1; 7 nucleotides line up with TRBD1. Germline CDR1 LGHDT, CDR2 YNNKEL (reference sequence). With V trimmed by 0 bases and J by 16 bases, 6 bases remained unmatched. CDR3 length: 12 residues. Here the CDR3 DNA reads TGTGCCAGCAGCCAAGAGAGGGGGCCCCATTTCTTC. Protein: CASSQERGPHFF.

A single count supports this clone. The chain carries TRBV21-1 and TRBJ2-7; TRBD1 reflects the table's D call only, with no check against the DNA. TRBV21-1 is a documented pseudogene. The CDR3 is made up of 18 amino acids. The CDR3 loop is CASSLWDRGRWGSYEQYV. The CDR3 nucleotides read TGTGCCAGCAGCTTATGGGACAGGGGTCGATGGGGGAGCTACGAGCAGTACGTC.

The chain recombines TRBV13 with TRBJ2-5; TRBD1 agrees at 7 bases. CDR1 and CDR2 from the germline V gene are PRHDT and FYEKMQ (reference sequence). The CDR3 consists of 13 residues. V was pared by 3 bases and J by 6 bases, with 4 bases of the junction left unmatched. CDR3 nucleotides: TGTGCCAGCAGCTTTGACAGGGAAAAGACCCAGTACTTC. This gives the protein CASSFDREKTQYF.

This clone was seen just once. The gene calls are TRBV20-1 and TRBJ2-3; tentatively, D is TRBD2 (6 bases). V was cut by 3 bases and J by 2 bases, with 15 bases left in between. Germline CDR1 is DFQATT and CDR2 is SNEGSKA (reference sequence). The CDR3 loop spans 15 amino acids. The CDR3 sequence: CSASWRVADTDTQYF. The CDR3 region has the DNA TGCAGTGCTAGTTGGAGGGTAGCGGACACAGATACGCAGTATTTT.

The rearrangement links TRBV19 to TRBJ2-4, with 7 positions matching TRBD1. The CDR3 runs 15 residues. V shed 5 bases and J 7 bases; nucleotides not matched to a gene: 11. The germline gives CDR1 LNHDA, CDR2 SQIVND (reference sequence). For the CDR3, the DNA is TGTGCCAGTAGTGCCCAAGGGACAGATCCGAACATTCAGTACTTC. This encodes CASSAQGTDPNIQYF.

The chain has TRBV27 and TRBJ2-4, with 9 bases that match TRBD2. The junction had 14 bases not matched to a gene; V was cut back by 5 bases and J by 0 bases. Germline V lookup: CDR1 MNHEY, CDR2 SMNVEV (reference sequence). The CDR3 has 19 residues. CDR3 in DNA: TGTGCCAGCAGTCCCCGTAACCTAGCGGGGATCCTAGCCAAAAACATTCAGTACTTC. It encodes CASSPRNLAGILAKNIQYF.

On this clone: The sample contains more than one DNA sequence encoding this CDR3. This chain links TRBV28 with TRBJ2-3; 8 bases fit TRBD2. Germline loops: CDR1 MDHEN, CDR2 SYDVKM. The junction had 4 bases not matched to a gene; V was cut back by 2 bases and J by 3 bases. The CDR3 loop spans 15 amino acids. CDR3: CASSLRGGSTDTQYF. CDR3 coding DNA: TGTGCCAGCAGTTTACGGGGGGGATCGACAGATACGCAGTATTTT.

This clone has a single count. The CDR3 DNA sequence: TGCGCCAGCAGTGATTCAGGGAGGACCGGGGAGCTGTTTTTT. The encoded protein is CASSDSGRTGELFF. The chain couples TRBV10-1 to TRBJ2-2, with D tentatively TRBD2 (6 bases). The CDR3 is made up of 14 amino acids. Germline CDR1 and CDR2: WNHNN and SYGVQD (reference sequence). V was pared by 3 bases and J by 5 bases, with 10 bases between.

The chain joins TRBV6-1 to TRBJ1-1; TRBD1 is a possible D gene (6 bases). The CDR3 runs to 15 residues. Germline CDR1 is MNHNS and CDR2 is SASEGT. The V end was cut by 1 base, the J end by 3 bases, with 12 bases between. CDR3 sequence reads: CASSEGRGLDTEAFF. CDR3 bases: TGTGCCAGCAGTGAAGGCAGGGGCTTGGACACTGAAGCTTTCTTT.

V is TRBV23-1 and J is TRBJ1-6; D unclear. TRBV23-1 is identified as an open reading frame with a role that is uncertain. CDR3 length: 16 residues. V dropped 1 base and J dropped 7 bases, with 14 bases sitting between them. Here the CDR3 reads CASSQCRVPRNSPLHF. CDR3 nucleotide sequence: TGCGCCAGCAGTCAATGCCGGGTCCCACGGAATTCACCCCTCCACTTT.

V gene TRBV2 combines with J gene TRBJ1-5, with 8 bases that match TRBD1. CDR1 SNHLY and CDR2 FYNNEI come from the germline V gene. The trim removed 6 bases at V and 0 bases at J, leaving 4 bases unmatched. The CDR3 contains 15 residues. Here the CDR3 reads CASSQGQASNQPQHF. In DNA, the CDR3 is TGTGCCAGCAGCCAGGGACAGGCTAGCAATCAGCCCCAGCATTTT.

The chain uses TRBV28 and TRBJ1-2; D remains ambiguous. The CDR3 is 14 amino acids. Trimming took 5 bases from V and 2 from J, leaving 12 bases between them. CDR1 is MDHEN, CDR2 SYDVKM, per germline. The CDR3 reads CASSDRVGNYGYTF. CDR3 DNA: TGTGCCAGCAGTGACCGGGTAGGCAACTATGGCTACACCTTC.

The chain recombines TRBV2 with TRBJ2-7, with a possible D match to TRBD1 (6 bases). Deletions cut 9 bases from V and 0 bases from J, with 9 bases between. The germline gives CDR1 SNHLY, CDR2 FYNNEI. The CDR3 has 12 residues. The CDR3 sequence is CASGQSSYEQYF. CDR3 sequence (DNA): TGTGCCAGTGGACAGAGCTCCTACGAGCAGTACTTC.

This chain joins TRBV18 and TRBJ1-1; tentative D call: TRBD1 (5 bases). Germline assignment: CDR1 KGHSH and CDR2 LQKENI. Between the trimmed V and J ends, which lost 5 bases and 1 base, there was a span of 11 bases. This CDR3 is 14 amino acids long. The CDR3 bases are TGTGCCAGCTCAGCGGGACTGACGAACACTGAAGCTTTCTTT. This encodes CASSAGLTNTEAFF.

The V call is TRBV28, the J call TRBJ2-1, with 11 positions matching TRBD1. Germline V gene data show CDR1 as MDHEN and CDR2 as SYDVKM. There are 19 residues in the CDR3. The J segment lost 10 bases and the V segment lost 5 bases, leaving 22 bases of the junction unmatched. CDR3 coding DNA: TGTGCCAGCAGTCTCGGGGGAGGGTCCGGGACAGGGGGTTTTCTAGAGCAGTTCTTC. As protein: CASSLGGGSGTGGFLEQFF.

The gene calls are TRBV7-2 and TRBJ1-5; D is undetermined. Germline V gene data show CDR1 as SGHTA and CDR2 as FQGNSA. CDR3 length: 16 amino acids. Trimming left V 5 bases short and J 2 bases short, with 16 bases between. Here the CDR3 DNA reads TGTGCCAGCAGCCCCCGGGCGGGCGCGGGCAATCAGCCCCAGCATTTT. Translation gives CASSPRAGAGNQPQHF.

V and J are TRBV7-8 and TRBJ1-4; no firm D call. Germline V lookup: CDR1 SGHVS, CDR2 FQNEAQ. This CDR3 comprises 13 residues. V was trimmed by 2 bases and J by 6 bases, leaving 7 bases between them. This CDR3 reads CASSLSLDEKLFF. The CDR3 coding sequence is TGTGCCAGCAGCTTATCACTCGATGAAAAACTGTTTTTT.

The J gene is TRBJ2-7, the V gene TRBV6-5, with 7 bases matching TRBD2. This CDR3 contains 12 residues. V shed 9 bases and J 2 bases; nucleotides not matched to a gene: 4. In germline, CDR1 is MNHEY, CDR2 SVGAGI. CDR3 in amino acids: CARGGRAYEQYV. Written as DNA, the CDR3 is TGTGCCAGGGGTGGGAGGGCCTACGAGCAGTACGTC.

V and J are TRBV5-1 and TRBJ1-2, with a weak D call TRBD1 (6 bases). The germline V and J ends were trimmed by 2 bases and 0 bases, with 14 bases remaining between them. CDR3 size: 16 residues. Per the germline V gene, CDR1 is SGHRS and CDR2 is YFSETQ. The CDR3 protein is CASSFGPGTTNYGYTF. The CDR3 nucleotides are TGCGCCAGCAGCTTTGGACCAGGGACAACTAACTATGGCTACACCTTC.

The gene calls are TRBV3-1 (or the pseudogene TRBV3-2) and TRBJ2-1; 8 nucleotides match TRBD2. Unmatched junction bases numbered 14, after V lost 6 bases and J lost 4 bases. The germline V gene encodes CDR1 LGHDT and CDR2 YNNKEL (reference sequence). The CDR3 totals 17 residues. CDR3 coding DNA: TGTGCCAGCAGTCGACCTAGCACGGGGGGGGCTTACAATGAGCAGTTCTTC. Translating it yields CASSRPSTGGAYNEQFF.

This rearrangement joins TRBV28 to TRBJ2-7; no reliable D call. CDR3 size: 14 residues. Germline CDR1 and CDR2: MDHEN and SYDVKM. The V end was cut by 1 base, the J end by 1 base, with 8 bases between. The CDR3 region has the DNA TGTGCCAGCAGTTTATATGGCAGTTCCTACGAGCAGTACTTC. Its translation is CASSLYGSSYEQYF. Based on the CDR3 plus reference TRBV28 and TRBJ2-7, the full variable domain is DVKVTQSSRYLVKRTGEKVFLECVQDMDHENMFWYRQDPGLGLRLIYFSYDVKMKEKGDIPEGYSVSREKKERFSLILESASTNQTSMYLCASSLYGSSYEQYFGPGTRLTVT.